Here is one T cell receptor (beta chain) with its context. The target antigen is unknown. These data originate in a study of vaccination and CD4 T cells after COVID-19. Study-level results: The median SARS-CoV-2-reactive clonotype number increased from about 20 to 38, without statistical significance.

The length of the CDR3 is 17 residues. V dropped 6 bases and J dropped 1; count of bases not matched to a gene: 14. The germline gives CDR1 SNHLY, CDR2 FYNNEI. Treatment indicated: roughly ten-day PBMC culture with coronavirus spike peptide pools or control peptides (ViraFEST assay). From the unexposed donor, CD4+ T cells were collected ahead of the COVID-19 pandemic (2011-2018). Sequencing of cultured CD4+ T cell DNA used the Oncomine TCR Beta short-read assay. TCRdb independently ran MiXCR on the PCR reads; one entry per CDR3 protein. The profile shows about 10,000 distinct CDR3 sequences, around 40% of them singletons.

The rearrangement links TRBV2 to TRBJ1-1; TRBD1 agrees at 7 bases. Material: CD4+ T cells from blood, cultured in vitro. The sequence came from a human donor in good health. The CDR3 DNA follows: TGTGCCAGCAGCCTAACAGGGGTGGGTACGCGGAACACTGAAGCTTTCTTT. This codes for CASSLTGVGTRNTEAFF.